This entry is about one T cell receptor (beta chain). This clone was seen once. What antigen it recognizes has not been identified. Per-base qualities were not stored, and no clone one base away is much larger. Libraries were constructed by the immunoSEQ multiplex PCR assay. Sourced from immuneACCESS, this table was stored by TCRdb with only in-frame sequences that have V and J called. A share of the clones is absent; for the studies checked, an unresolved V gene accounts for under half, and the remainder has no known explanation. This sample gives under 80,000 clones in total; approximately 94% of them show up just once. Clones ranked in the top ten supply roughly 0.26% of the sample. This sample stems from a study of technical replicates of blood from several donors (TCRdb year 2017). Based on the germline V gene, the CDR1 and CDR2 sequences are MNHNS and SASEGT. Ends trimmed: V by 4 bases, J by 4 bases; bases unmatched to a gene: 7. Including cysteine and phenylalanine, the CDR3 has 15 amino acids. Only CDR3 DNA is held: 45 bases, read in frame from base 1.

The chain was built from TRBV6-1 and TRBJ2-5, with 9 junctional bases fitting TRBD1. The receptor was isolated from a human donor in good health. The specimen was T cells isolated from PBMCs. The sequenced DNA: TGTGCCAGCAGTGGGGGACAGGGAGCTGTAGAGACCCAGTACTTC. This codes for CASSGGQGAVETQYF.